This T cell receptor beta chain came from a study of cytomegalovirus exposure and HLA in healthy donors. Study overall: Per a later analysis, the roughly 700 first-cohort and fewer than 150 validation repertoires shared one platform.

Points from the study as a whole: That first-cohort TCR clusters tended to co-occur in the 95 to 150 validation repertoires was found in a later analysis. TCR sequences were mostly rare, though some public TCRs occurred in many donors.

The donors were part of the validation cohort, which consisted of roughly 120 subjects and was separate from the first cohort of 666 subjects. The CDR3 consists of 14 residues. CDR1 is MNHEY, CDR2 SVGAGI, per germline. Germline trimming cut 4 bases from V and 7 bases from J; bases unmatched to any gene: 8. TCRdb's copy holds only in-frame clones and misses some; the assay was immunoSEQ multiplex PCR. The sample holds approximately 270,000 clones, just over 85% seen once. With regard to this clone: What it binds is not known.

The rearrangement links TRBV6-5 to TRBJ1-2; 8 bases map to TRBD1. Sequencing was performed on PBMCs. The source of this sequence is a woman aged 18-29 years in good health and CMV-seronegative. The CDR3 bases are TGTGCCAGCAGTTCACAGGGGGGGGTGCGTGGCTACACCTTC. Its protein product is CASSSQGGVRGYTF.